The clone carrying this T cell receptor beta chain came up a few times. Its target is unknown. From the 5' RACE reads, TCRdb called clonotypes with MiXCR, one entry per CDR3 protein. The repertoire includes about 33,000 distinct CDR3 sequences, approximately 21% of them detected once, and less than 2% sits in the top ten. CDR1 is SGHNT, CDR2 YENEEA, per germline. The CDR3 extends over 19 amino acids. V was clipped by 0 bases and J by 4 bases; unmatched bases: 8. The data are from a study of T-cell memory formation after mild COVID-19. Study results and caveats: Clones that got smaller from day 15 to 85 had even CD4/CD8, while clones growing later tipped toward CD4+.

The chain has TRBV11-3 and TRBJ2-1, with TRBD2 matching 14 bases. This TCR was recovered from an adult who had mild COVID-19 (a few samples of this study predate the infection). Cell type and time point are not known. The sequenced sample was PBMCs or a T cell subset sorted from them (not recorded which). DNA for the CDR3: TGTGCCAGCAGCTTAGACCAGGGACTAGCGGGAGAAAGGTACAATGAGCAGTTCTTC. This gives the protein CASSLDQGLAGERYNEQFF.